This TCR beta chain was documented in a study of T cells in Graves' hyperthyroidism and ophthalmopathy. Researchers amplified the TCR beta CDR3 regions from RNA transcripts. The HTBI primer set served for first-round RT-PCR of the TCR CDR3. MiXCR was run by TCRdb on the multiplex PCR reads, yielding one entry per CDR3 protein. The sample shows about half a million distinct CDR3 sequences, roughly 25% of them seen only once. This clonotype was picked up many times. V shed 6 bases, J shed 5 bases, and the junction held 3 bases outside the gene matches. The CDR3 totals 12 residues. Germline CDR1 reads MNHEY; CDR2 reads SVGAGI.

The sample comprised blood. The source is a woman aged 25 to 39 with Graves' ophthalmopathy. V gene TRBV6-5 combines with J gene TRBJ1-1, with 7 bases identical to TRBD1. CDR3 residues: CASSRGKTEAFF. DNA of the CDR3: TGTGCCAGCAGCAGGGGGAAAACTGAAGCTTTCTTT.